This T cell receptor (beta chain) was retrieved from a study of cytomegalovirus exposure and HLA in healthy donors. Study results and limitations: Judged likely to be a sequencing artifact was a cluster of highly shared sequence variants. A later look showed TCR association rates differing by HLA locus, highest for DRB1 and lowest for HLA-C.

This CDR3 region has 15 residues. V shed 6 bases and J shed 4 bases, with 16 bases lying between them. Germline V CDR1 and CDR2: SNHLY, FYNNEI. Primers: 60 Vbeta forward and 13 Jbeta reverse. Clones were read by immunoSEQ multiplex PCR, and TCRdb kept only the in-frame ones, dropping some. Counted here are roughly 150,000 clones, 66% occurring once; the ten biggest clones make up 1.5% to 2%. Of note for this clone: What it binds is not known.

The chain is built from TRBV2 and TRBJ1-5, with D unclear. What was sequenced was PBMCs. This TCR came from a human donor in good health. CDR3 in amino acids: CASSDGLTVNQPQHF. The CDR3 DNA follows: TGTGCCAGCAGCGACGGATTAACAGTTAATCAGCCCCAGCATTTT.